This T cell receptor beta chain was obtained from a study of T-cell memory formation after mild COVID-19. Overall study: TCR clusters showed largely donor specificity.

From the 5' RACE reads, TCRdb called clonotypes with MiXCR, one entry per CDR3 protein. The sample shows about 620,000 distinct CDR3 sequences, about a sixth of them seen only once. This clonotype was seen a handful of times. The CDR3 runs to 16 residues. The V segment lost 4 bases and the J segment 9 bases; nucleotides outside the gene matches: 14. CDR1 is SQVTM and CDR2 is ANQGSEA in the germline V gene. The chain has TRBV29-1 and TRBJ2-1; 11 nucleotides match TRBD2. Sequenced: PBMCs or a T cell subset sorted from them (not recorded which). This clonotype was obtained from an adult woman who had mild COVID-19 (a few samples of this study predate the infection). Cell type and time point are not known. Here the CDR3 reads CSVVRATSGGYAEQFF. The CDR3 DNA reads as TGCAGCGTTGTTCGGGCAACTAGCGGGGGATATGCTGAGCAGTTCTTC.